Below are 8 T cell receptor beta chains sequenced from a single sample in a study of OX40 agonist ivuxolimab in advanced cancers. Assay: immunoSEQ multiplex PCR; the TCRdb copy retains only in-frame clones and omits some. The sample shows approximately 120,000 clones, approximately 90% of them seen only once. The sample here was CD4+ or CD8+ T cells sorted from blood, taken in a trial of the OX40 agonist ivuxolimab. Every receptor here comes from an adult with an advanced solid tumor such as melanoma, head and neck, liver or kidney cancer.

Here the CDR3 DNA reads TGTGCCAGCAGCTCCGGGACGTTGAGCAATCAGCCCCAGCATTTT. Protein product: CASSSGTLSNQPQHF. This rearrangement joins TRBV5-6 to TRBJ1-5; a possible D gene is TRBD1 (5 bases). The germline CDR1 and CDR2 sequences are SGHDT and YYEEEE. CDR3 length: 15 residues. Trimming pared 3 bases from V and 1 base from J, leaving 11 bases between.

The chain employs TRBV28 and TRBJ1-3, with a weak D call TRBD1 (5 bases). CDR1 and CDR2 (germline): MDHEN, SYDVKM. The CDR3 spans 17 residues. V shed 4 bases and J shed 4 bases, with 20 bases lying between them. The chain's CDR3 is CASSSSGTPFGGNTIYF. CDR3 DNA sequence: TGTGCCAGCAGTTCCTCCGGGACGCCCTTTGGAGGAAACACCATATATTTT.

The rearrangement uses TRBV28 and TRBJ1-4; TRBD1 is a possible D gene (6 bases). Trimming left V 5 bases short and J 8 bases short, with 15 bases between. Germline V gene lookup returns CDR1 MDHEN and CDR2 SYDVKM. CDR3 size: 14 residues. The CDR3, as DNA: TGTGCCAGCAGTCCTCCGGGGGCCCGAGAAAAACTGTTTTTT. Its protein is CASSPPGAREKLFF.

The J gene is TRBJ1-1, the V gene TRBV7-8; D not resolved. V dropped 1 base and J dropped 4 bases, with 4 bases sitting between them. The CDR3 has 12 amino acids. The germline V gene encodes CDR1 SGHVS and CDR2 FQNEAQ. The CDR3 nucleotides are TGTGCCAGCAGCTTAGACGGCACTGAAGCTTTCTTT. Its protein product is CASSLDGTEAFF.

This clone was detected only once. This rearrangement joins TRBV7-8 to TRBJ2-2; D tentatively fits TRBD1 or TRBD2 (5 bases each). CDR1 and CDR2 from the germline V gene are SGHVS and FQNEAQ. The V gene lost 5 bases and the J gene lost 3 bases, with 16 bases spanning the gap. CDR3 size: 16 residues. The chain's CDR3 is CASSPRGRSDTGELFF. As DNA, the CDR3 is TGTGCCAGCAGCCCACGGGGCAGGTCGGACACCGGGGAGCTGTTTTTT.

A few counts support this clone. The chain recombines TRBV7-2 with TRBJ1-2; D remains ambiguous. Germline assignment: CDR1 SGHTA and CDR2 FQGNSA. V lost 6 bases, J lost 4 bases, and 12 bases lay in between. The length of the CDR3 is 13 residues. The CDR3 loop reads CASSGQPPYGYTF. The CDR3 DNA reads TGTGCCAGCAGTGGGCAACCCCCCTATGGCTACACCTTC.

This chain joins TRBV6-5 and TRBJ2-3; a weak D match, TRBD1 (5 bases). The CDR3 length is 16 residues. V was clipped by 4 bases and J by 0 bases, with 14 bases between them. Germline CDR1 reads MNHEY; CDR2 reads SVGAGI. The CDR3 is CASSSPDSPSTDTQYF. CDR3 nucleotide sequence: TGTGCCAGCAGTTCCCCTGACAGTCCTAGCACAGATACGCAGTATTTT.

The gene calls are TRBV28 and TRBJ1-5, with D uncertain. This CDR3 has 18 amino acids. The germline CDR1 and CDR2 sequences are MDHEN and SYDVKM. Trimming took 6 bases from V and 0 from J, leaving 21 bases between them. CDR3 in DNA: TGTGCCAGCAGAAAGCTCTTTAACTCTCTAAATAGCAATCAGCCCCAGCATTTT. Encoded protein: CASRKLFNSLNSNQPQHF.